The rows below give T cell receptor beta chains drawn from one sample of a study of technical replicates of blood from a few donors. Using immunoSEQ multiplex PCR, the repertoire was profiled, and TCRdb retains in-frame clones only, with some absent. The table lists roughly 60,000 clones, roughly 89% of them singletons. Sequencing was done on a sample of PBMCs. The receptors derive from a human donor in good health. Some clones in this sample may be carry-over from other donors' samples. Each CDR3 is given with its conserved first and last residue. The D gene is left open where the match is weak. Rows may omit the clone size; those that give it use once, few, many or a size class.

clone_size d_call j_call v_call cdr3_nt cdr3_aa
. . TRBJ1-2 TRBV7-9 TGTGCCAGCAGCTTAGCCTCCTATGGCTACACCTTC CASSLASYGYTF
. TRBD1 TRBJ2-1 TRBV27 TGTGCCAGCAGTTGGGACAGCAGCTCCTACAATGAGCAGTTCTTC CASSWDSSSYNEQFF
. . TRBJ1-2 TRBV7-3 TGTGCCAGCAGCTTATTAAGGACAGAGACTAACTATGGCTACACCTTC CASSLLRTETNYGYTF
. TRBD2 TRBJ2-7 TRBV7-9 TGTGCCAGCAGCTTGAATAGTTTGGGACTAGCGGGAGCCGAGCAGTACTTC CASSLNSLGLAGAEQYF
. TRBD2 TRBJ2-2 TRBV9 TGTGCCAGCAGCGCGAGGGCTAGCGGGAGTGGTACCGGGGAGCTGTTTTTT CASSARASGSGTGELFF
. TRBD1 TRBJ1-4 TRBV4-2 TGTGCCAGCAGCCCCCCTACGGGGGACAGGGGAGAAAAACTGTTTTTT CASSPPTGDRGEKLFF
. TRBD1 TRBJ1-1 TRBV10-3 TGTGCCATCAGTGAGCCGGACAGGGGCACTGAAGCTTTCTTT CAISEPDRGTEAFF
once TRBD2 TRBJ2-5 TRBV5-8 TGTGCCAGTAAGGAACTAGCGGGAAAAGAGACCCAGTACTTC CASKELAGKETQYF
. . TRBJ2-5 TRBV7-6 TGTGCCAGCAGCTCTACTGGGAGAGGGGGAGAGACCCAGTACTTC CASSSTGRGGETQYF
. . TRBJ2-7 TRBV5-4 TGTGCCAGCAGCAAGAGGCCCTCGGGGTCTGAACTTTACGAGCAGTACTTC CASSKRPSGSELYEQYF
. TRBD2 TRBJ2-7 TRBV6-5 TGTGCCAGCCAACGAGCGGCTAGCGGTTCTTACGAGCAGTACTTC CASQRAASGSYEQYF
. . TRBJ1-1 TRBV5-1 TGCGCCAGCAGCTCCGGGACTCGGAGGACTGAAGCTTTCTTT CASSSGTRRTEAFF
. . TRBJ2-1 TRBV5-4 TGTGCCAGCAGCTCCCCCGAAGACTCCTTCAATGAGCAGTTCTTC CASSSPEDSFNEQFF
. . TRBJ1-4 TRBV7-2 TGTGCCAGCAGCTCTGGGACTTTTAGGGCTAATGAAAAACTGTTTTTT CASSSGTFRANEKLFF
. TRBD1 TRBJ1-5 TRBV6-5 TGTGCCAGCGGTACAGGGGTGCGCAATCAGCCCCAGCATTTT CASGTGVRNQPQHF